Below, 14 T cell receptor beta chains from the same sample are listed, as sequenced in a study of post-analysis software for immune sequencing data. Study-level points and caveats: TRBV segments more frequent in patients than in controls numbered roughly 5 and included TRBV5-6, TRBV5-1 and TRBV20-1.

These TCRs' antigens remain unknown. The library was made from cDNA and included unique molecular identifiers. TCRdb analysed the PCR reads with MiXCR anew, one entry per CDR3 protein. The profile shows 600,000 to 700,000 distinct CDR3 sequences, approximately 60% of them singletons. Sequenced sample: blood. These receptors came from a girl aged 2 to 9 with multiple sclerosis.

This clonotype was recorded a few times. J is TRBJ2-1 and V is TRBV6-5; D might be TRBD1 or TRBD2, each matching 7 bases. CDR3 size: 13 residues. Germline V CDR1 and CDR2: MNHEY, SVGAGI. V lost 2 bases, J lost 12 bases, and 14 bases lay in between. CDR3 sequence: CASSYDRAGAQFF. In DNA, the CDR3 is TGTGCCAGCAGTTACGACAGGGCGGGGGCGCAGTTCTTC.

This rearrangement joins TRBV5-1 to TRBJ2-6; TRBD1 matches at 8 bases. Germline values: CDR1 SGHRS, CDR2 YFSETQ. Trimming took 1 base from V and 4 from J; bases not matched to a gene: 4. There are 16 residues in the CDR3. DNA for the CDR3: TGCGCCAGCAGCTTGAGACAGGGGACCGGGGCCAACGTCCTGACTTTC. It encodes CASSLRQGTGANVLTF.

This sequence joins TRBV12-3 or TRBV12-4 and TRBJ2-1, with D possibly called TRBD1 or TRBD2 (5 bases each). CDR3 length: 11 residues. V lost 5 bases and J 12 bases, leaving 11 bases between the germline ends. DNA for the CDR3: TGTGCCAGCAGTATGGGACCGGGGCAGTTCTTC. Amino acid sequence: CASSMGPGQFF.

This clonotype has more than one count but fewer than ten. The CDR3 region has the DNA TGTGCTAGTGGTTTGGTACTTTGGACTAGCGGGAGTTACTTCCACGAGCAGTACTTC. Encoded protein: CASGLVLWTSGSYFHEQYF. V is TRBV12-5 and J is TRBJ2-4, with 13 positions matching TRBD2. The end of the DNA fits TRBJ2-7 better, so the J call may be wrong. The CDR3 has 19 residues. Germline CDR1 and CDR2: LGHNT and FRNRAP.

V and J are TRBV5-1 and TRBJ2-5; D possibly corresponds to TRBD2 (5 bases). The V and J ends lost 2 bases and 5 bases respectively, with 19 bases between them. CDR1 SGHRS and CDR2 YFSETQ come from the germline V gene. This CDR3 is 16 amino acids long. The CDR3 sequence: CASSLMPSGIQETQYF. CDR3 DNA: TGCGCCAGCAGCTTAATGCCTTCCGGGATCCAGGAGACCCAGTACTTC.

The J gene is TRBJ2-1, the V gene TRBV29-1; D not resolved. V lost 5 bases to trimming and J lost 0 bases, with 11 bases between them. CDR3 length: 14 residues. In germline, CDR1 is SQVTM, CDR2 ANQGSEA. CDR3 DNA sequence: TGCAGCGTTATCAGGACCGGCTCCTACAATGAGCAGTTCTTC. Encoded protein: CSVIRTGSYNEQFF.

There are a few counts of this clonotype. CDR3 DNA sequence: TGTGCCACCCGAGGTTTATCCTACGAGCAGTACTTC. It is translated as CATRGLSYEQYF. The rearrangement uses TRBV6-1 and TRBJ2-7; D remains ambiguous. Germline CDR1 and CDR2: MNHNS and SASEGT. Trimming pared 10 bases from V and 1 base from J, leaving 11 bases between. The CDR3 is 12 residues long.

The chain links TRBV6-6 to TRBJ1-1; TRBD1 agrees at 7 bases. Per germline, CDR1 MNHNY and CDR2 SVGAGI (reference sequence). This CDR3 is built from 13 residues. The trim removed 5 bases at V and 3 bases at J, leaving 3 bases unmatched. CDR3 nucleotides: TGTGCCAGCAGTACAGGGGCCGACACTGAAGCTTTCTTT. It encodes CASSTGADTEAFF.

The V and J genes are TRBV6-1 and TRBJ1-2; 8 nucleotides align to TRBD1. The CDR3 spans 14 residues. CDR1 is MNHNS, CDR2 SASEGT, per germline. The ends lost 3 bases at V and 4 bases at J; junction bases unmatched: 4. This CDR3 reads CASSDGQGSYGYTF. CDR3 nucleotides: TGTGCCAGCAGTGATGGACAGGGCAGCTATGGCTACACCTTC.

This clonotype was detected only once. The chain links TRBV6-2 or TRBV6-3 to TRBJ1-1; 7 positions agree with TRBD1. Unmatched junction bases numbered 10, after V lost 10 bases and J lost 5 bases. This CDR3 has 13 residues. Germline CDR1 is MNHEY and CDR2 is SVGEGT. The CDR3 bases are TGTGCCATCATGCAGGGGGTGAGGACTGAAGCTTTCTTT. Translating it yields CAIMQGVRTEAFF.

A few counts support this clonotype. The chain links TRBV5-1 to TRBJ2-7, with 13 bases matching TRBD2. Trimming at V came to 2 bases and at J to 2 bases, leaving 1 base not matched to a gene. Looked up from germline, CDR1 is SGHRS and CDR2 is YFSETQ. The CDR3 runs 15 residues. The CDR3 reads CASSFGTSGTYEQYF. CDR3 sequence (DNA): TGCGCCAGCAGCTTCGGGACTAGCGGGACCTACGAGCAGTACTTC.

The chain joins TRBV29-1 to TRBJ1-1; 8 nucleotides line up with TRBD1. This CDR3 is built from 14 residues. J lost 5 bases, V lost 2 bases, and 7 bases had no gene match. Looked up from germline, CDR1 is SQVTM and CDR2 is ANQGSEA. Here the CDR3 reads CSVESAGGGTEAFF. The DNA for the CDR3 is TGCAGCGTTGAATCGGCAGGGGGCGGAACTGAAGCTTTCTTT.

This clonotype appeared a single time. J is TRBJ2-5 and V is TRBV19, with D perhaps matching TRBD1 or TRBD2 (5 bases each). Trimming removed 3 bases at V and 3 bases at J, with 11 bases between. The CDR3 has 14 amino acids. Germline V gene data show CDR1 as LNHDA and CDR2 as SQIVND (reference sequence). The CDR3 DNA follows: TGTGCCAGTAGTATGTGGGGGACCGAAGAGACCCAGTACTTC. Protein sequence: CASSMWGTEETQYF.

This chain joins TRBV4-3 and TRBJ2-7; possibly TRBD1 for D (5 bases). V was pared by 0 bases and J by 2 bases, with 17 bases between. Germline V gene sequence: CDR1 LGHNA, CDR2 YSLEER. The CDR3 contains 17 residues. This CDR3 is CASSQDRTETGPYEQYF. For the CDR3, the DNA is TGCGCCAGCAGCCAAGATAGAACTGAAACAGGCCCCTACGAGCAGTACTTC.